The clone carrying this T cell receptor beta chain was counted a few times. Antigen specificity is unknown. These data are taken from a study of vaccination and CD4 T cells after COVID-19. Overall study results and limits: Sampling was limited to relatively few convalescent patients, with no early post-infection timepoints studied.

An Oncomine TCR Beta short-read assay was used to sequence the DNA from cultured CD4+ T cells. TCRdb fed the PCR reads into MiXCR, producing one record per CDR3 protein. The sample has 13,000 to 15,000 distinct CDR3 sequences; approximately 55% are singletons. The CDR3 spans 16 residues. The germline CDR1 and CDR2 sequences are SGHVS and FQNEAQ. V lost 3 bases, J lost 2 bases, and 16 bases lay in between. Treatment specified: roughly ten-day PBMC culture with coronavirus spike peptide pools or control peptides (ViraFEST assay). This sequence was found in a human donor who had recovered from COVID-19. The chain couples TRBV7-8 to TRBJ2-5, with D perhaps matching TRBD2 (6 bases). Sequenced material: CD4+ T cells from blood, cultured in vitro, taken before SARS-CoV-2 vaccination. For the CDR3, the DNA is TGTGCCAGCAGCTTTCCCGGGGGAAACCCACAAGAGACCCAGTACTTC. As protein: CASSFPGGNPQETQYF.